The rows below give T cell receptor beta chains drawn from one sample of a study of cytomegalovirus exposure and HLA in healthy donors. The protocol was immunoSEQ multiplex PCR, while the TCRdb copy is restricted to in-frame clones and leaves out a portion. The sample gives about 160,000 clones, roughly two thirds of which show up once; under 3.5% is in the top ten. The sequenced sample was PBMCs. The receptor source for this set is a woman aged 30 to 39 in good health and CMV-seronegative. Each CDR3 is given with its conserved first and last residue. Each record gives: V gene, J gene, CDR3 protein.

TRBV5-1	TRBJ2-3	CASYYRVSDTQYF
TRBV28	TRBJ2-2	CASSRVAGATGELFF
TRBV30	TRBJ2-7	CAWAIPFRTGGFHEQYF
TRBV5-1	TRBJ1-1	CASSSAETNTEAFF
TRBV28	TRBJ2-2	CASQRDTGELFF
TRBV5-4	TRBJ2-1	CASSSRGLYNEQFF
TRBV5-3	TRBJ1-2	CARSGGHLLYGYTF
TRBV5-1	TRBJ2-1	CASSLSPPGTGGEQFF
TRBV12-5	TRBJ2-1	CASAPNRVFDNEQFF
TRBV4-2	TRBJ2-1	CASSHGTGAEGEQFF
TRBV4-1	TRBJ2-5	CASSQDARAGGYQETQYF
TRBV7-9	TRBJ1-2	CASSSQGARDYGYTF
TRBV5-5	TRBJ1-5	CASSPGGGPVGYSNQPQHF
TRBV14	TRBJ2-7	CASSQDSGQIYEQYF
TRBV4-2	TRBJ2-7	CASSQDPAQTYEQYF
TRBV29-1	TRBJ2-3	CSVDLAKARADTQYF
TRBV2	TRBJ1-3	CASSAGLTGAGNTIYF
TRBV28	TRBJ1-5	CASSSKLGGNQPQHF
TRBV30	TRBJ1-1	CAWSVGFGTEAFF
TRBV9	TRBJ2-7	CASSEQGMTYEQYF
TRBV6-5	TRBJ2-7	CASTREAGYEQYF
TRBV11-2	TRBJ2-7	CASSGPGQGIYEQYF
TRBV6-4	TRBJ2-2	CASSESGGATGELFF